This is a list of T cell receptor beta chains from one sample in a study of blood T cell repertoires in COVID-19. Using immunoSEQ multiplex PCR, the repertoire was profiled, and TCRdb retains in-frame clones only, with some absent. The repertoire holds a few hundred thousand clones, roughly 88% seen once, with roughly 1.4% in the top ten. The sample taken for sequencing was peripheral blood. The receptor source for this set is a woman aged 40 to 50 who had recovered from COVID-19. Each CDR3 is given with its conserved first and last residue. Fields, in order: J gene, clone size, V gene, D gene, CDR3 protein, CDR3 DNA. A D gene is named only where the DNA matches it firmly. Size is omitted from some rows. Given values are once, few, many or a class for expanded clones.

>TRBJ1-6|.|TRBV19|.
CASSRMVGSSYNSPLHF
TGTGCCAGTTCCCGCATGGTAGGGAGCTCCTATAATTCACCCCTCCACTTT
>TRBJ1-2|once|TRBV7-2|TRBD1
CASSAKQGARGYTF
TGTGCCAGCAGCGCCAAACAGGGGGCGCGGGGCTACACCTTC
>TRBJ2-7|.|TRBV28|TRBD1
CASSLGQNYEQYF
TGTGCCAGCAGTTTGGGACAGAACTACGAGCAGTACTTC
>TRBJ2-7|.|TRBV5-1|.
CASSSGFGWYEQYF
TGCGCCAGCAGCTCAGGGTTTGGGTGGTACGAGCAGTACTTC
>TRBJ1-2|.|TRBV7-6|.
CASSLAPGDIYGYTF
TGTGCCAGCAGCTTAGCGCCGGGGGATATCTATGGCTACACCTTC
>TRBJ1-5|.|TRBV3-1/TRBV3-2|.
CASSQRGSNQPQHF
TGTGCCAGCAGCCAGCGCGGTAGCAATCAGCCCCAGCATTTT
>TRBJ1-2|.|TRBV6-1|.
CASSEGGDPGIYGYTF
TGTGCCAGCAGTGAAGGGGGAGACCCGGGAATCTATGGCTACACCTTC
>TRBJ2-7|once|TRBV28|.
CASSFTGGPTYEQYF
TGTGCCAGCAGTTTTACCGGGGGGCCAACCTACGAGCAGTACTTC
>TRBJ1-1|.|TRBV3-1/TRBV3-2|.
CASSPREFFTEAFF
TGTGCCAGCAGCCCTAGGGAGTTCTTCACTGAAGCTTTCTTT
>TRBJ2-2|once|TRBV11-2|TRBD1
CASSPGQGANGELFF
TGTGCCAGCAGCCCGGGACAGGGGGCGAACGGGGAGCTGTTTTTT
>TRBJ1-1|.|TRBV6-5|.
CASSDSLNTEAFF
TGTGCCAGCAGTGACTCCCTCAACACTGAAGCTTTCTTT
>TRBJ2-5|.|TRBV2|TRBD2
CASNWYSGEETQYF
TGTGCCAGCAACTGGTATAGCGGGGAAGAGACCCAGTACTTC
>TRBJ2-5|.|TRBV5-4|.
CASSLDGIRGETQYF
TGTGCCAGCAGCCTAGACGGAATCCGGGGAGAGACCCAGTACTTC
>TRBJ2-1|.|TRBV2|TRBD2
CASTLLAGGLDEQFF
TGTGCCAGCACCTTACTAGCGGGGGGCCTGGATGAGCAGTTCTTC
>TRBJ1-2|.|TRBV6-1|.
CASSEAQYYGYTF
TGTGCCAGCAGTGAGGCACAGTATTATGGCTACACCTTC
>TRBJ2-1|.|TRBV4-1|.
CASSQGWPYNEQFF
TGCGCCAGCAGCCAAGGCTGGCCCTACAATGAGCAGTTCTTC
>TRBJ2-2|.|TRBV5-6|.
CASSDGVQGPGELFF
TGTGCCAGCAGCGATGGAGTACAGGGTCCCGGGGAGCTGTTTTTT
>TRBJ2-1|.|TRBV11-3|.
CASSPTGNYNEQFF
TGTGCCAGCAGCCCTACAGGAAACTACAATGAGCAGTTCTTC
>TRBJ2-7|.|TRBV27|TRBD1
CASSHGQGPTYEQYF
TGTGCCAGCAGTCATGGACAGGGGCCCACCTACGAGCAGTACTTC
>TRBJ2-3|.|TRBV5-4|TRBD1
CASSGGTGTDTQYF
TGTGCCAGCAGCGGCGGGACAGGGACAGATACGCAGTATTTT
>TRBJ2-1|.|TRBV6-5|.
CASSYSSSYNEQFF
TGTGCCAGCAGTTACTCCAGCTCCTACAATGAGCAGTTCTTC
>TRBJ2-2|few|TRBV18|.
CASSSIPGVTGELFF
TGTGCCAGCTCATCCATTCCAGGGGTCACCGGGGAGCTGTTTTTT